A selection of T cell receptor beta chains follows, all from one sample in a study of blood T cell repertoires in COVID-19. Sequencing was performed with immunoSEQ multiplex PCR; in TCRdb, only in-frame clones are kept and a portion is missing. The repertoire consists of fewer than 40,000 clones, with over 75% occurring once and the leading ten covering around 36%. The sequenced material came from peripheral blood. The origin of the receptors is a man between 65 and 85 years old with active COVID-19. Each CDR3 is given with its conserved first and last residue. D genes are given only for firm matches. Some rows have no size entry. The others give once, few or many, or a class for an expanded clone.

>TRBJ2-2|NA|TRBV4-1|few
TGCGCCAGCAGCCAAGATACCGGAGCTCGAACCGGGGAGCTGTTTTTT
CASSQDTGARTGELFF
>TRBJ2-2|NA|TRBV30|NA
TGTGCCTGGAGCCGGGGGACCCGGGAGCTGTTTTTT
CAWSRGTRELFF
>TRBJ2-7|NA|TRBV9|few
TGTGCCAGCAGCGTAGGGAGCGGAGGACCCTACGAGCAGTACTTC
CASSVGSGGPYEQYF
>TRBJ2-5|NA|TRBV5-5|once
TGTGCCAGCAGCCCGGGACACTCCCAAGAGACCCAGTACTTC
CASSPGHSQETQYF
>TRBJ2-7|TRBD2|TRBV5-1|NA
TGCGCCAGCAGCCGGTCGGGAGGCGGGCCCTCCTACGAGCAGTACTTC
CASSRSGGGPSYEQYF
>TRBJ1-1|NA|TRBV29-1|NA
TGCAGCGTTGTAACTATGAACACTGAAGCTTTCTTT
CSVVTMNTEAFF
>TRBJ1-1|TRBD1|TRBV3-1/TRBV3-2|NA
TGTGCCAGCAGGGACGGGACAGTGAACACTGAAGCTTTCTTT
CASRDGTVNTEAFF
>TRBJ1-1|NA|TRBV3-1/TRBV3-2|NA
TGTGCCAGCAGCCAAGTCCGGGGAAAGGCGGAGAACACTGAAGCTTTCTTT
CASSQVRGKAENTEAFF
>TRBJ2-4|NA|TRBV3-1/TRBV3-2|once
TGTGCCAGCAGCCAAAAACAGCGGAAAAACATTCAGTACTTC
CASSQKQRKNIQYF
>TRBJ1-6|NA|TRBV7-2|NA
TGTGCCAGCAGCTTAGACTTCACAGGGACGGGAATGGCCCTCCACTTT
CASSLDFTGTGMALHF
>TRBJ2-7|NA|TRBV5-4|NA
TGTGCCAGCAGCCGCATCCGCGGAATGTCCTACGAGGAGCAGTACTTC
CASSRIRGMSYEEQYF
>TRBJ2-7|NA|TRBV7-2|NA
TGTGCCAGCAGCTTAGTACTGGACAAAGGCGAGCAGTACTTC
CASSLVLDKGEQYF
>TRBJ2-5|TRBD1|TRBV6-5|NA
TGTGCCAGCGGATTTGACAGGGGGCGGGAAGAGACCCAGTACTTC
CASGFDRGREETQYF
>TRBJ2-7|NA|TRBV18|NA
TGTGCCAGCTCACCACGCCTGGGGAGATCCAGCTCCTACGAGCAGTACTTC
CASSPRLGRSSSYEQYF
>TRBJ2-3|TRBD2|TRBV5-6|NA
TGTGCCAGCAGCTCGGGACTAGCGGGGGCGTTCACAGATACGCAGTATTTT
CASSSGLAGAFTDTQYF
>TRBJ2-7|TRBD2|TRBV7-2|NA
TGTGCCAGCAGCTCCAGAGTTCTAACTAGCGGATACGAGCAGTACTTC
CASSSRVLTSGYEQYF
>TRBJ2-1|NA|TRBV5-1|NA
TGCGCCAGCAGCTTGTGGCCGACAGGAAACTCCTACAATGAGCAGTTCTTC
CASSLWPTGNSYNEQFF
>TRBJ2-3|TRBD1|TRBV6-5|NA
TGTGCCAGCACCCAGGACAGGAGCACAGATACGCAGTATTTT
CASTQDRSTDTQYF
>TRBJ1-6|TRBD1|TRBV27|NA
TGTGCCAGCAGTTTATCGGGCCTTGGACAGGGGAGGAGGTCACCCCTCCACTTT
CASSLSGLGQGRRSPLHF
>TRBJ2-6|NA|TRBV4-1|NA
TGCGCCAGCAGCCAGTTTGACATCACCGGGGCCAACGTCCTGACTTTC
CASSQFDITGANVLTF
>TRBJ2-7|NA|TRBV6-1|NA
TGTGCCAGCAGTGATGGCCCCTACGAGCAGTACTTC
CASSDGPYEQYF
>TRBJ2-2|TRBD1|TRBV7-2|NA
TGTGCCAGCAGCTTATTGGGGACAGGGGACTTAGACACCGGGGAGCTGTTTTTT
CASSLLGTGDLDTGELFF
>TRBJ1-6|NA|TRBV5-1|NA
TGCGCCAGCAGCTTGGCGCAGACCTATAATTCACCCCTCCACTTT
CASSLAQTYNSPLHF
>TRBJ1-5|NA|TRBV19|few
TGTGCCAGTAGGGTGACAGGAACAGGGTGGCCCCAGCATTTT
CASRVTGTGWPQHF
>TRBJ2-3|TRBD2|TRBV9|NA
TGTGCCAGCAGCGTAGTATCTAGCGGGGGCACAGATACGCAGTATTTT
CASSVVSSGGTDTQYF
>TRBJ1-1|NA|TRBV21-1|NA
TGTGCCAGCAGCATCAACAGGGGGCACACTGAAGCTTTCTTT
CASSINRGHTEAFF
>TRBJ2-5|NA|TRBV5-1|NA
TGCGCCAGCAGCGCTACAGGGACACAGACCCAGTACTTC
CASSATGTQTQYF
>TRBJ1-2|TRBD1|TRBV28|NA
TGTGCCAGCAGTCAGGACAGGGTCTATGGCTACACCTTC
CASSQDRVYGYTF
>TRBJ2-1|NA|TRBV27|NA
TGTGCCAGCAGTTTGAGCGGAGTACCTCGGAGTAACAATGAGCAGTTCTTC
CASSLSGVPRSNNEQFF
>TRBJ1-1|NA|TRBV19|once
TGTGCCAGTAGTATAGGCGCAGGTACTTACACTGAAGCTTTCTTT
CASSIGAGTYTEAFF
>TRBJ2-7|TRBD1|TRBV5-3|NA
TGTGCCAGGGGGACAGGGAGCTCCTACGAGCAGTACTTC
CARGTGSSYEQYF
>TRBJ1-1|NA|TRBV21-1|NA
TGTGCCAGCAGCAAAGGTAGCAGGGGAGACACTGAAGCTTTCTTT
CASSKGSRGDTEAFF
>TRBJ1-5|NA|TRBV5-5|NA
TGTGCCAGCAGCTTGGGCGGGGGAGCTTATAGCAATCAGCCCCAGCATTTT
CASSLGGGAYSNQPQHF
>TRBJ2-1|TRBD2|TRBV10-3|NA
TGTGCCATCAGTGAGCCTAGGGCTAGCGGGAGCCAGTTCTTC
CAISEPRASGSQFF
>TRBJ2-1|NA|TRBV3-1/TRBV3-2|NA
TGTGCCAGCAGCCGCGGAGGGAGCTCCTACAATGAGCAGTTCTTC
CASSRGGSSYNEQFF